The entry that follows covers one TCR beta chain sequence. Its antigen is not identified. These data come from a study of glioma-infiltrating T cells. Across the study: Target coverage was 4.5- to 10-fold for 850,000 to 1,000,000 blood T cells.

The CDR3 loop spans 19 amino acids. CDR1 is MDHEN and CDR2 is SYDVKM in the germline V gene. Unmatched junction bases numbered 14, after V lost 5 bases and J lost 2 bases. Findings and caveats of the study: A blood CDR3 motif signature was depleted in highly divergent patients.

TCR alpha and beta CDR3 regions were amplified from RNA using iRepertoire nested multiplex PCR. Tissue mRNA or PBMC total RNA, 100-400 ng, went into one-step reverse transcription and amplification. Via MiXCR, TCRdb re-called the multiplex PCR reads, giving one row per CDR3 protein. The sample carries roughly 350,000 distinct CDR3 sequences, about 40% recorded once. Specimen: glioma tissue, nonneoplastic brain tissue, or PBMCs (not recorded which). This chain uses TRBV28 with TRBJ2-3; TRBD1 matches 12 bases. The source of this sequence is a human donor with low-grade glioma or glioblastoma, undergoing nonglioma brain surgery, or in good health (not recorded which). The CDR3 spells CASSPVTPGTGGHTDTQYF. DNA of the CDR3: TGTGCCAGCAGTCCTGTCACCCCCGGGACAGGGGGCCACACAGATACGCAGTATTTT.